The entry below describes one TCR beta chain. Method: immunoSEQ multiplex PCR; TCRdb's copy keeps in-frame clones and lacks some. In the table there are tens of thousands of clones, 80% to 95% of which are singletons. Described time point: baseline, week 1 (first vaccination visit). Treatment noted: pre-vaccination baseline after standard-of-care therapy. This CDR3 contains 15 residues. The ends lost 0 bases at V and 6 bases at J; junction bases unmatched: 4. Germline V gene data show CDR1 as SSHAT and CDR2 as FNYEAQ (reference sequence). The sample comes from a study of a mutant IDH1 vaccine in newly diagnosed glioma.

Sequencing used PBMCs, obtained from a glioma patient treated with radiotherapy, temozolomide or both. This chain uses TRBV7-7 with TRBJ2-1; 8 bases map to TRBD2. This clonotype was obtained from a man between 18 and 29 years old with glioma. The CDR3 region has the DNA TGTGCCAGCAGCTTAGCTATAGGGACTAGCAATGAGCAGTTCTTC. Amino acid sequence: CASSLAIGTSNEQFF.